Below, 21 T cell receptor beta chains from the same sample are listed, as sequenced in a study of siplizumab effects on memory and regulatory T cells. Using immunoSEQ multiplex PCR, the repertoire was profiled, and TCRdb retains in-frame clones only, with some absent. This sample has around 65,000 clones; less than 80% occur once, and the top ten carry 0.4% to 0.45%. Input material: memory CD4+ T cells sorted from blood. Receptors originate from a human donor in good health.

The chain is built from TRBV6-1 and TRBJ1-3; tentative D call: TRBD1 (5 bases). This CDR3 spans 15 amino acids. The germline V gene encodes CDR1 MNHNS and CDR2 SASEGT. V gave up 0 bases and J gave up 2 bases, with 8 bases separating them. This CDR3 is CASSEAPGPGNTIYF. For the CDR3, the DNA is TGTGCCAGCAGTGAAGCGCCAGGGCCTGGAAACACCATATATTTT.

The chain joins TRBV20-1 to TRBJ2-1; 7 bases map to TRBD2. V was pared by 7 bases and J by 8 bases, with 5 bases of the junction left unmatched. CDR1 and CDR2 (germline): DFQATT, SNEGSKA (reference sequence). The CDR3 is 11 residues long. The CDR3 spells CSVGGDYEQFF. The CDR3 DNA reads TGCAGTGTTGGGGGGGACTATGAGCAGTTCTTC.

The J gene is TRBJ1-6, the V gene TRBV27, with 7 bases identical to TRBD1. V lost 3 bases and J lost 9; bases outside the gene matches: 5. The germline gives CDR1 MNHEY, CDR2 SMNVEV (reference sequence). The CDR3 consists of 14 residues. The CDR3 spells CASSFKGAGSPLHF. CDR3 DNA: TGTGCCAGCAGTTTCAAGGGGGCTGGTTCACCCCTCCACTTT.

V and J are TRBV27 and TRBJ2-3; TRBD1 matches at 9 bases. V trimming: 7 bases; J trimming: 3 bases; junction bases outside the gene matches: 8. The CDR3 length is 15 residues. From germline, CDR1 is MNHEY and CDR2 SMNVEV (reference sequence). The CDR3 sequence is CASTLTGGWTDTQYF. The CDR3 bases are TGTGCCAGCACCCTAACAGGGGGCTGGACAGATACGCAGTATTTT.

This chain joins TRBV5-4 and TRBJ2-7, with 8 bases identical to TRBD2. The CDR3 is 16 residues long. Per the germline V gene, CDR1 is SGHNT and CDR2 is YYREEE (reference sequence). V lost 1 base to trimming and J lost 4 bases; unmatched junction nucleotides: 10. The CDR3 DNA sequence: TGTGCCAGCAGCTTGAGTTTGGGCGGGGGGCGGTACGAGCAGTACTTC. The encoded protein is CASSLSLGGGRYEQYF.

This CDR3 reads CASSPGTVHYGYTF. In nucleotides, the CDR3 is TGTGCCAGCAGCCCCGGGACAGTGCACTATGGCTACACCTTC. The chain joins TRBV6-6 to TRBJ1-2; 7 bases map to TRBD1. Germline V gene lookup returns CDR1 MNHNY and CDR2 SVGAGI (reference sequence). The CDR3 consists of 14 residues. The ends lost 6 bases at V and 3 bases at J; junction bases unmatched: 7.

The chain combines TRBV27 with TRBJ1-1; D is possibly TRBD1 (6 bases). Germline V lookup: CDR1 MNHEY, CDR2 SMNVEV (reference sequence). CDR3 length equals 16 residues. V lost 0 bases, J lost 1 base, and 12 bases lay in between. The CDR3 DNA sequence: TGTGCCAGCAGTTTATCGGTCGGGGGACAGAACACTGAAGCTTTCTTT. Protein sequence: CASSLSVGGQNTEAFF.

The gene calls are TRBV11-2 and TRBJ2-3, with 11 bases matching TRBD2. Germline CDR1 reads SGHAT; CDR2 reads FQNNGV. V lost 5 bases, J lost 4 bases, and 14 bases stayed unmatched. The CDR3 runs 18 residues. The CDR3 protein is CASSARLGSGGASDTQYF. CDR3 DNA: TGTGCCAGCAGCGCCCGGCTAGGTAGCGGGGGGGCGTCAGATACGCAGTATTTT.

The chain has TRBV4-2 and TRBJ2-3; 13 nucleotides align to TRBD2. This CDR3 comprises 16 residues. Trimming removed 4 bases from V and 3 bases from J; junction bases left unmatched: 4. CDR1 and CDR2 (germline): LGHNA, YNFKEQ. The CDR3 sequence is CASSRGTSGETDTQYF. In DNA form, the CDR3 reads TGTGCCAGCAGCCGCGGGACTAGCGGGGAGACAGATACGCAGTATTTT.

A word on this clone: This sample also contains other DNA sequences that code for the same CDR3. The chain employs TRBV5-1 and TRBJ2-5, with TRBD2 matching 10 bases. The J segment lost 5 bases and the V segment lost 5 bases, leaving 9 bases of the junction unmatched. The V gene's germline CDR1 is SGHRS and CDR2 YFSETQ. The CDR3 is 15 amino acids. CDR3 amino acids: CASRSGGASLETQYF. The CDR3 region has the DNA TGCGCCAGCAGAAGCGGGGGGGCCTCTCTTGAGACCCAGTACTTC.

This chain joins TRBV9 and TRBJ1-6, with a weak D call TRBD1 (6 bases). Germline CDR1 reads SGDLS; CDR2 reads YYNGEE. This CDR3 has 16 residues. The V gene lost 0 bases and the J gene lost 6 bases, with 13 bases spanning the gap. CDR3 amino acids: CASSVATGITNSPLHF. DNA of the CDR3: TGTGCCAGCAGCGTAGCTACAGGGATTACTAATTCACCCCTCCACTTT.

The gene calls are TRBV5-4 and TRBJ1-1; D is unresolved. Trimming pared 5 bases from V and 7 bases from J, leaving 15 bases between. The CDR3 length is 13 residues. Germline loops: CDR1 SGHNT, CDR2 YYREEE (reference sequence). The CDR3 region is CASSFDPDREAFF. The CDR3 region has the DNA TGTGCCAGCAGTTTTGACCCGGACCGTGAAGCTTTCTTT.

The chain combines TRBV27 with TRBJ1-5; D gene ambiguous. Per germline, CDR1 MNHEY and CDR2 SMNVEV (reference sequence). The V end lost 5 bases, the J end lost 3 bases, and 11 bases lay between the germline ends. This CDR3 spans 14 amino acids. Here the CDR3 DNA reads TGTGCCAGCAGTCCCCAGACCAACAATCAGCCCCAGCATTTT. The encoded protein is CASSPQTNNQPQHF.

This clone was found a few times. The chain has TRBV4-2 and TRBJ2-2; 7 bases fit TRBD2. After removal of 0 bases from V and 7 bases from J, the junction contained 8 bases not matched to a gene. The CDR3 has 16 residues. CDR1 and CDR2 from the germline V gene are LGHNA and YNFKEQ. This chain's CDR3 is CASSQDQFTGGGELFF. The CDR3, as DNA: TGTGCCAGCAGCCAAGATCAGTTTACGGGGGGCGGGGAGCTGTTTTTT.

CDR3 residues: CASSIENLGTEAFF. Written as DNA, the CDR3 is TGTGCCAGCAGCATAGAAAACTTGGGCACTGAAGCTTTCTTT. The chain employs TRBV9 and TRBJ1-1; D remains unclear. V shed 4 bases and J shed 4 bases, with 14 bases lying between them. Germline CDR1 is SGDLS and CDR2 is YYNGEE. This CDR3 has 14 residues. The whole variable domain, filled in from reference TRBV9 and TRBJ1-1, reads DSGVTQTPKHLITATGQRVTLRCSPRSGDLSVYWYQQSLDQGLQFLIQYYNGEERAKGNILERFSAQQFPDLHSELNLSSLELGDSALYFCASSIENLGTEAFFGQGTRLTVV.

The rearrangement joins TRBV11-3 to TRBJ2-5; possible D gene TRBD2, 6 bases. Germline CDR1 reads SGHNT; CDR2 reads YENEEA. The CDR3 is 15 residues long. V was clipped by 2 bases and J by 3 bases, with 13 bases between them. The CDR3 nucleotides read TGTGCCAGCAGCTTATCCCGGGGGACCGAAGAGACCCAGTACTTC. It specifies CASSLSRGTEETQYF.

This clone was seen only once. The rearrangement uses TRBV6-6 and TRBJ1-1; unclear D gene. The germline V and J ends were trimmed by 6 bases and 5 bases, with 13 bases remaining between them. The length of the CDR3 is 13 residues. Germline V lookup: CDR1 MNHNY, CDR2 SVGAGI (reference sequence). The CDR3 nucleotides are TGTGCCAGCAGCGGGGTTTTGGGTACTGAAGCTTTCTTT. It specifies CASSGVLGTEAFF.

Only a few counts were recorded for this clone. The chain has TRBV25-1 and TRBJ2-3, with a tentative D call TRBD2 (7 bases). CDR1 and CDR2 from the germline V gene are MGHDK and SYGVNS. This CDR3 comprises 15 residues. Trimming stripped 3 bases from V and 2 bases from J, with 12 bases between. The CDR3 nucleotides read TGTGCCAGCAGTGATGGGGGGGGACACACAGATACGCAGTATTTT. Its protein is CASSDGGGHTDTQYF.

This chain connects TRBV7-2 to TRBJ1-2; weak D call: TRBD1 (6 bases). CDR3 size: 15 residues. Looked up from germline, CDR1 is SGHTA and CDR2 is FQGNSA. The V end lost 3 bases, the J end lost 3 bases, and 14 bases lay between the germline ends. The CDR3 sequence is CASSFRPGADYGYTF. The CDR3 nucleotides are TGTGCCAGCAGCTTCCGTCCAGGGGCCGACTATGGCTACACCTTC.

This sequence joins TRBV19 and TRBJ1-2; 8 bases map to TRBD1. This CDR3 spans 11 amino acids. Germline loops: CDR1 LNHDA, CDR2 SQIVND (reference sequence). J lost 11 bases, V lost 6 bases, and 5 bases had no gene match. CDR3 DNA: TGTGCCAGTAGCCAAACAGGGGGTTACACCTTC. This codes for CASSQTGGYTF.

This clone turned up a few times. V and J are TRBV30 and TRBJ2-7, with D possibly TRBD2 on 5 matching bases. The CDR3 length is 14 residues. CDR1 is GTSNPN and CDR2 is SVGIG in the germline V gene (reference sequence). The CDR3 DNA sequence: TGTGCGCTAGAGGAAGACCGGAGGCCGGGGGAGCAGTACTTC. Translating gives CALEEDRRPGEQYF.